Sequencing of this T cell receptor beta chain was carried out in a study of cytomegalovirus exposure and HLA in healthy donors. PCR involved 60 Vbeta and 13 Jbeta primers. Produced via immunoSEQ multiplex PCR; TCRdb's table is partial and in-frame only. The sample records about 130,000 clones, under 20% being singletons. Losses at the gene ends were 4 bases for V and 1 base for J; bases not matched to a gene: 10. CDR1 and CDR2 from the germline V gene are SGHRS and YFSETQ. The CDR3 is 16 residues long. The V call is TRBV5-1, the J call TRBJ2-7; 8 bases match TRBD1. The receptor's source is a female donor in good health and CMV-seropositive. Sequences were obtained from PBMCs. CDR3 region: CASSLGTGVLSYEQYF. The CDR3 DNA follows: TGCGCCAGCAGCCTCGGGACAGGCGTCCTATCCTACGAGCAGTACTTC.